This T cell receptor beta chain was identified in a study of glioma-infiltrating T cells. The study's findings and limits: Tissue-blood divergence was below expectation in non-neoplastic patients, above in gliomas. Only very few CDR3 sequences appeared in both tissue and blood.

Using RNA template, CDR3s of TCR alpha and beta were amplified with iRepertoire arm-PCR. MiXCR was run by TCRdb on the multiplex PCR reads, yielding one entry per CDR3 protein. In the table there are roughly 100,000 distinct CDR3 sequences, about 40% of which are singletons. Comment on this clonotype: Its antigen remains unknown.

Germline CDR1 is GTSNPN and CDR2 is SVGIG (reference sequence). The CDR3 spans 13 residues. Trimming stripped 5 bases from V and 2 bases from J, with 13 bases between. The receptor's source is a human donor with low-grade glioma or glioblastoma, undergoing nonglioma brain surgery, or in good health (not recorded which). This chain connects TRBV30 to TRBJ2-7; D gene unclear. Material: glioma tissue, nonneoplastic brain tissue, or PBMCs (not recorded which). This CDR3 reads CAWSVSNPYEQYF. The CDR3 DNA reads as TGTGCCTGGTCTGTATCAAATCCCTACGAGCAGTACTTC.